This TCR beta chain was documented in a study of memory CD4+ T cells and cytomegalovirus serostatus. Study-level background: Donors were healthy Belgian adults, several CMV seropositive and around 23 seronegative. Findings and caveats of the study: The CMV-associated TCR signature appears largely within the CD4+ memory repertoire. Of 150 to 200 reported CMV TCRbeta sequences, 67 were found in memory CD4+ repertoires.

TCRdb's table, derived via immunoSEQ multiplex PCR, lists solely in-frame clones and lacks some. The repertoire holds about 82,000 clones, with 80% as singletons. This clone was seen a handful of times. The antigen remains unidentified. The sort gate was single viable CD3+CD4+CD8-CD45RO+ cells for memory CD4+ T cells. CMV serostatus came from serum IgG against pp150, pp28, p38, p52. Germline CDR1 reads SGHVS; CDR2 reads FQNEAQ. The CDR3 length is 12 residues. Trimming shortened V by 3 bases and J by 10 bases, and 10 bases separated the two germline ends. Sequencing was done on a sample of memory CD4+ T cells from blood. This sequence was found in an adult in good health and CMV-seronegative. The chain links TRBV7-8 to TRBJ1-5, with no clear D. CDR3 DNA: TGTGCCAGCAGCTTTCCCGGGCAACCCCAGCATTTT. Its translation: CASSFPGQPQHF.